The 9 T cell receptor beta chains below come from one sample, sequenced in a study of T-cell memory formation after mild COVID-19. TCRdb fed the 5' RACE reads into MiXCR, producing one record per CDR3 protein. The sample includes about 38,000 distinct CDR3 sequences, roughly an eighth seen only once; the top ten take under 30%. Sequenced material: PBMCs or a T cell subset sorted from them (not recorded which). The receptor set was obtained from a man younger than 35 who had mild COVID-19 (a few samples of this study predate the infection). Cell type and time point are not known.

This clonotype was found many times. This CDR3 is CASGTGFRNTQYF. The CDR3 coding sequence is TGTGCCAGCGGGACAGGGTTTCGGAATACGCAGTATTTT. The rearrangement links TRBV6-1 to TRBJ2-3, with 9 nucleotides matching TRBD1. The CDR3 runs 13 residues. Germline V gene data show CDR1 as MNHNS and CDR2 as SASEGT. Trimming cost V 8 bases and J 7 bases; bases outside gene matches: 7.

This clonotype was observed many times. The chain employs TRBV12-3 or TRBV12-4 and TRBJ2-7, with 8 positions matching TRBD1. This CDR3 contains 15 residues. The V and J ends lost 2 bases and 0 bases, in that order; junction bases with no gene match: 3. The CDR3 coding sequence is TGTGCCAGCAGTTTATTGACAGGGGTCTCCTACGAGCAGTACTTC. It codes for CASSLLTGVSYEQYF.

This clonotype came up many times. V and J are TRBV5-1 and TRBJ2-1; D possibly corresponds to TRBD1 (6 bases). Trimming took off 3 bases at V and 8 bases at J, with 18 bases between the two ends. CDR3 size: 15 residues. Germline loops: CDR1 SGHRS, CDR2 YFSETQ. CDR3: CASSSTSGAGYEQFF. The CDR3, as DNA: TGCGCCAGCAGCTCAACTTCAGGGGCAGGGTATGAGCAGTTCTTC. The variable domain in full, with the rest retrieved from reference TRBV5-1 and TRBJ2-1, is KAGVTQTPRYLIKTRGQQVTLSCSPISGHRSVSWYQQTPGQGLQFLFEYFSETQRNKGNFPGRFSGRQFSNSRSEMNVSTLELGDSALYLCASSSTSGAGYEQFFGPGTRLTVL.

This clonotype was observed at least ten times. V and J are TRBV18 and TRBJ2-1; TRBD2 might be the D (6 bases). Germline V gives CDR1 KGHSH, CDR2 LQKENI. The CDR3 runs 15 residues. Trimming took off 3 bases at V and 4 bases at J, with 13 bases between the two ends. The CDR3 sequence: CASSPGGGLYNEQFF. The CDR3 nucleotides are TGTGCCAGCTCACCCGGGGGTGGACTATACAATGAGCAGTTCTTC.

This clonotype was counted at least ten times. This chain links TRBV5-4 with TRBJ2-1, with a weak D call TRBD1 (7 bases). In germline, CDR1 is SGHNT, CDR2 YYREEE (reference sequence). The V gene lost 9 bases and the J gene lost 1 base, with 14 bases spanning the gap. The CDR3 is made up of 14 amino acids. In nucleotides, the CDR3 is TGTGCCACCATCCCAGGGGGGTCCTACAATGAGCAGTTCTTC. This codes for CATIPGGSYNEQFF.

V is TRBV4-1 and J is TRBJ2-2; no clear D. Trimming took 2 bases from V and 6 from J, leaving 16 bases between them. The CDR3 spans 16 residues. Per germline, CDR1 MGHRA and CDR2 YSYEKL. The CDR3 sequence is CASSQSADPTPGELFF. CDR3 in DNA: TGCGCCAGCAGCCAATCTGCGGACCCTACACCCGGGGAGCTGTTTTTT.

The sample holds many counts of this clonotype. This chain joins TRBV6-1 and TRBJ2-7, with 7 bases aligning to TRBD1. With V trimmed by 1 base and J by 0 bases, 0 bases remained unmatched. From germline, CDR1 is MNHNS and CDR2 SASEGT. The CDR3 spans 14 residues. The chain's CDR3 is CASSEGDSSYEQYV. The CDR3 DNA follows: TGTGCCAGCAGTGAAGGGGACAGCTCCTACGAGCAGTACGTC.

As DNA, the CDR3 is TGTGCCAGCAGCCAAGGAGGGGTAGCCGGTGGCTACACCTTC. Its translation is CASSQGGVAGGYTF. The rearrangement joins TRBV3-1 to TRBJ1-2; D is possibly TRBD1 (5 bases). The V and J ends lost 1 base and 7 bases respectively, with 13 bases between them. Germline values: CDR1 LGHDT, CDR2 YNNKEL (reference sequence). The CDR3 has 14 amino acids.

This clonotype has more than one count but fewer than ten. The chain has TRBV30 and TRBJ1-1, with D unresolved. V lost 5 bases to trimming and J lost 8 bases, with 12 bases between them. The germline gives CDR1 GTSNPN, CDR2 SVGIG (reference sequence). This CDR3 has 11 residues. DNA for the CDR3: TGTGCCTGGCTCGAGGCAGGCGAAGCTTTCTTT. Translating gives CAWLEAGEAFF.